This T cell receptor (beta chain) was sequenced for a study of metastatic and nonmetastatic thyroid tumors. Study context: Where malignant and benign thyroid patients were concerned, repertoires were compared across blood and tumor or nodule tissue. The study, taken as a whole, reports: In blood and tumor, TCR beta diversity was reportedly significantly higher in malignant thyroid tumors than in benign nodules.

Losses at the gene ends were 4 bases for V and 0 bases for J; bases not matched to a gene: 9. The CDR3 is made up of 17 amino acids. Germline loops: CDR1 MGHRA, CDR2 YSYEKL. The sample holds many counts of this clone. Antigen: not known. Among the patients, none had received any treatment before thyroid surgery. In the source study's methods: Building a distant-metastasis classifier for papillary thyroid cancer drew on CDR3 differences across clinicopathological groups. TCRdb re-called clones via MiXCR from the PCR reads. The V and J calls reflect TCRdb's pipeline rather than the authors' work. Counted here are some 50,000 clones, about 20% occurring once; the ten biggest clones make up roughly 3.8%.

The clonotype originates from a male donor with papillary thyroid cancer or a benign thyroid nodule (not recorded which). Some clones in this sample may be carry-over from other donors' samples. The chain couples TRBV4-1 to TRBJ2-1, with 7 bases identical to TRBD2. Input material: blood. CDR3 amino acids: CASSLLYQRDSYNEQFF. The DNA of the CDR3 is TGCGCCAGCAGCCTTTTATACCAGCGGGACTCCTACAATGAGCAGTTCTTC.